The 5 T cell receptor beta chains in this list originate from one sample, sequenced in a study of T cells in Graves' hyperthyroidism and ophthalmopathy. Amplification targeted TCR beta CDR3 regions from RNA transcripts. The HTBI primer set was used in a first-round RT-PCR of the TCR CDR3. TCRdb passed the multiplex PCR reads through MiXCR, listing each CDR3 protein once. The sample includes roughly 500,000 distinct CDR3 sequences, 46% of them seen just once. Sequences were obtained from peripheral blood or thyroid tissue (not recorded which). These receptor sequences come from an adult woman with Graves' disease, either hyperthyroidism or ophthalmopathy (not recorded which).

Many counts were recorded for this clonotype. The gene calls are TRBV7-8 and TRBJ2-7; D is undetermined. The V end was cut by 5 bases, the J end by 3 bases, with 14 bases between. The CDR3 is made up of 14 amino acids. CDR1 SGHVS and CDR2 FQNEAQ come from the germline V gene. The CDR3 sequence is CASSLGNGNYEQYF. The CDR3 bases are TGTGCCAGCAGCCTTGGGAACGGAAACTACGAGCAGTACTTC.

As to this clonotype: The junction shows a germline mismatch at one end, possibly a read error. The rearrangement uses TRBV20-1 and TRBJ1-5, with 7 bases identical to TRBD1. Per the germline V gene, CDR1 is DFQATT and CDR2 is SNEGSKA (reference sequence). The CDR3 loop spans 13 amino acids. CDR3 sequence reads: CSARDPMGQLQHF. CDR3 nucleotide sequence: TGCAGTGCTAGAGACCCTATGGGACAGCTCCAGCATTTT.

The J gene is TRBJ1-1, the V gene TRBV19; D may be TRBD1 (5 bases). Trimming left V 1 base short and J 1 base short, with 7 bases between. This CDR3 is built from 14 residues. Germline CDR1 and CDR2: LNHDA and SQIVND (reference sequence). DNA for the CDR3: TGTGCCAGTAGTATAGTTGGGGCGAACACTGAAGCTTTCTTT. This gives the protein CASSIVGANTEAFF.

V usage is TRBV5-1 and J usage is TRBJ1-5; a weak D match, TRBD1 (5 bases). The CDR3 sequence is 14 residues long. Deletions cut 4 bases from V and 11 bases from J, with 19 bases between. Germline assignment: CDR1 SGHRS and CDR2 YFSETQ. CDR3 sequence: CASSPGTDWGSQHF. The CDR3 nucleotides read TGCGCCAGCAGCCCCGGGACGGACTGGGGGTCCCAGCATTTT. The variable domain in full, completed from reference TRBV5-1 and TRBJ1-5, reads KAGVTQTPRYLIKTRGQQVTLSCSPISGHRSVSWYQQTPGQGLQFLFEYFSETQRNKGNFPGRFSGRQFSNSRSEMNVSTLELGDSALYLCASSPGTDWGSQHFGDGTRLSIL.

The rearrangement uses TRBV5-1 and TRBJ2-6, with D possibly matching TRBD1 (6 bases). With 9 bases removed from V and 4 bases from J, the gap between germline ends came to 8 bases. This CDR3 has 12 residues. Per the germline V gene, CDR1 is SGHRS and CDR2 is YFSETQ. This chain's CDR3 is CATGTGANVLTF. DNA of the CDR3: TGCGCCACCGGGACAGGGGCCAACGTCCTGACTTTC.